These 20 T cell receptor beta chains share one sample of origin, sequenced in a study of siplizumab effects on memory and regulatory T cells. Using immunoSEQ multiplex PCR, the repertoire was profiled, and TCRdb retains in-frame clones only, with some absent. Of around 100,000 clones detected, 85% to 95% appear once; the ten largest clones hold approximately 0.62%. Sequences were obtained from Tregs sorted from blood. The receptors stem from a human donor in good health.

This chain uses TRBV15 with TRBJ2-3; a weak D match, TRBD2 (5 bases). CDR3 size: 13 residues. Trimming took off 8 bases at V and 5 bases at J, with 14 bases between the two ends. Germline loops: CDR1 LNHNV, CDR2 YYDKDF (reference sequence). CDR3: CATAPGGGDTQYF. DNA for the CDR3: TGTGCCACCGCCCCCGGAGGCGGAGATACGCAGTATTTT.

The J gene is TRBJ2-2, the V gene TRBV7-6; D might be TRBD1 (6 bases). V lost 5 bases and J lost 8, with 15 bases in between. This CDR3 has 14 residues. Germline CDR1 SGHVS, CDR2 FNYEAQ. Here the CDR3 reads CASSPGQFTGELFF. The DNA for the CDR3 is TGTGCCAGCAGCCCAGGACAGTTTACGGGGGAGCTGTTTTTT.

This rearrangement joins TRBV6-6 to TRBJ2-7; D perhaps matches TRBD1 (5 bases). V was clipped by 10 bases and J by 0 bases, with 13 bases between them. This CDR3 has 13 residues. Germline values: CDR1 MNHNY, CDR2 SVGAGI (reference sequence). The CDR3 DNA reads as TGTGCCACCCGAAAGGACAACTCCTACGAGCAGTACTTC. This sequence encodes CATRKDNSYEQYF.

The chain recombines TRBV4-1 with TRBJ2-5; no clear D gene. The V end was cut by 1 base, the J end by 5 bases, with 14 bases between. The germline V gene encodes CDR1 MGHRA and CDR2 YSYEKL. The CDR3 is 15 amino acids. The CDR3 sequence is CASSQGPGARETQYF. The CDR3 DNA sequence: TGCGCCAGCAGCCAAGGACCAGGAGCTAGGGAGACCCAGTACTTC.

The chain has TRBV11-2 and TRBJ1-2; D remains ambiguous. This CDR3 spans 12 amino acids. Trimming left V 5 bases short and J 7 bases short, with 11 bases between. The V gene's germline CDR1 is SGHAT and CDR2 FQNNGV. CDR3 amino acids: CASSQPSFGYTF. The CDR3 region has the DNA TGTGCCAGCAGCCAGCCTTCTTTTGGCTACACCTTC. Drawing the rest from reference TRBV11-2 and TRBJ1-2, the complete variable domain is EAGVAQSPRYKIIEKRQSVAFWCNPISGHATLYWYQQILGQGPKLLIQFQNNGVVDDSQLPKDRFSAERLKGVDSTLKIQPAKLEDSAVYLCASSQPSFGYTFGSGTRLTVV.

The V call is TRBV7-8, the J call TRBJ1-2; D perhaps matches TRBD1 (5 bases). Germline V gene data show CDR1 as SGHVS and CDR2 as FQNEAQ. This CDR3 spans 14 amino acids. V was cut by 3 bases and J by 7 bases, with 15 bases left in between. In DNA form, the CDR3 reads TGTGCCAGCAGCTTGAGGGGACGCAACGGTGGCTACACCTTC. Its translation is CASSLRGRNGGYTF.

The chain recombines TRBV6-1 with TRBJ1-2; no firm D call. The germline gives CDR1 MNHNS, CDR2 SASEGT. V lost 5 bases, J lost 6 bases, and 10 bases lay in between. The length of the CDR3 is 12 residues. The CDR3 spells CASSFRVDGYTF. Here the CDR3 DNA reads TGTGCCAGCAGTTTTAGGGTTGATGGCTACACCTTC.

This chain links TRBV4-1 with TRBJ1-5; no clear D gene. This CDR3 contains 16 residues. The V and J ends lost 1 base and 0 bases respectively, with 10 bases between them. Germline loops: CDR1 MGHRA, CDR2 YSYEKL. The CDR3 nucleotides read TGCGCCAGCAGCCAAGGCCCAGGTGTTAGCAATCAGCCCCAGCATTTT. Translation gives CASSQGPGVSNQPQHF.

CDR3 amino acids: CASSLQGTTGNTIYF. CDR3 coding DNA: TGCGCCAGCAGCTTGCAGGGGACTACTGGAAACACCATATATTTT. V is TRBV5-1 and J is TRBJ1-3; weak D call: TRBD1 (6 bases). CDR1 is SGHRS and CDR2 is YFSETQ in the germline V gene. The V and J ends lost 1 base and 2 bases respectively, with 10 bases between them. The CDR3 is 15 residues long.

The rearrangement links TRBV6-1 to TRBJ2-7, with a possible D match to TRBD2 (6 bases). V was trimmed by 7 bases and J by 4 bases, leaving 8 bases between them. Looked up from germline, CDR1 is MNHNS and CDR2 is SASEGT. The CDR3 runs to 11 residues. The CDR3: CASKGGYEQYF. CDR3 bases: TGTGCCAGCAAGGGAGGATACGAGCAGTACTTC.

The chain is built from TRBV4-2 and TRBJ1-2; TRBD1 agrees at 7 bases. The V and J ends lost 4 bases and 1 base, in that order; junction bases with no gene match: 0. There are 13 residues in the CDR3. Germline loops: CDR1 LGHNA, CDR2 YNFKEQ. CDR3 region: CASSPGGNYGYTF. Here the CDR3 DNA reads TGTGCCAGCAGCCCAGGGGGTAACTATGGCTACACCTTC.

The rearrangement joins TRBV7-2 to TRBJ1-2, with D unclear. The germline V and J ends were trimmed by 5 bases and 5 bases, with 9 bases remaining between them. In germline, CDR1 is SGHTA, CDR2 FQGNSA. This CDR3 is built from 12 residues. As DNA, the CDR3 is TGTGCCAGCAGCCCCAACAGTTATGGCTACACCTTC. It is translated as CASSPNSYGYTF.

The V and J genes are TRBV27 and TRBJ2-5; D uncertain. The V and J ends lost 5 bases and 1 base respectively, with 11 bases between them. CDR3 length: 14 residues. Germline assignment: CDR1 MNHEY and CDR2 SMNVEV (reference sequence). CDR3 sequence (DNA): TGTGCCAGCAGTCCCTCAGGTGTCCAAGAGACCCAGTACTTC. It is translated as CASSPSGVQETQYF.

The V call is TRBV6-1, the J call TRBJ2-3; 7 bases are shared with TRBD2. The junction had 6 bases not matched to a gene; V was cut back by 8 bases and J by 1 base. The CDR3 is 14 residues long. CDR1 is MNHNS and CDR2 is SASEGT in the germline V gene. The CDR3 loop reads CASVLAGGTDTQYF. The CDR3 DNA follows: TGTGCCAGCGTCCTCGCGGGGGGCACAGATACGCAGTATTTT.

The genes are TRBV5-1 and TRBJ2-5, with 8 positions matching TRBD1. The end of the DNA aligns better with TRBJ2-7, so the J call may be wrong. The germline CDR1 and CDR2 sequences are SGHRS and YFSETQ. The CDR3 sequence is 14 residues long. The CDR3 nucleotides read TGCGCCAGCAGCTTGAGGACAGGGATCTACGAGCAGTACTTC. Translated, it gives CASSLRTGIYEQYF.

This chain connects TRBV6-6 to TRBJ2-1, with D uncertain. CDR1 is MNHNY and CDR2 is SVGAGI in the germline V gene (reference sequence). This CDR3 has 13 residues. V lost 4 bases and J lost 6, with 10 bases in between. Here the CDR3 DNA reads TGTGCCAGCAGTTTGGTGGTCGGCAATGAGCAGTTCTTC. It yields the protein CASSLVVGNEQFF.

V is TRBV30 and J is TRBJ2-1, with D uncertain. V lost 0 bases and J lost 3, with 6 bases in between. This CDR3 spans 13 amino acids. Germline V gene sequence: CDR1 GTSNPN, CDR2 SVGIG (reference sequence). The DNA for the CDR3 is TGTGCCTGGAGTGTAGGCGGCTACAATGAGCAGTTCTTC. Translating it yields CAWSVGGYNEQFF.

This sequence joins TRBV5-6 and TRBJ1-2; perhaps TRBD1 as D (6 bases). The CDR3 length is 15 residues. The germline CDR1 and CDR2 sequences are SGHDT and YYEEEE. Trimming stripped 4 bases from V and 0 bases from J, with 13 bases between. CDR3 DNA: TGTGCCAGCAGCCAGCAGGGGTTTTCTAACTATGGCTACACCTTC. It is translated as CASSQQGFSNYGYTF.

The sample holds a few counts of this clone. The rearrangement joins TRBV19 to TRBJ2-5; perhaps TRBD1 as D (6 bases). V lost 6 bases and J 4 bases, leaving 12 bases between the germline ends. Germline CDR1 is LNHDA and CDR2 is SQIVND (reference sequence). CDR3 size: 13 residues. Here the CDR3 reads CASSQGSIETQYF. DNA for the CDR3: TGTGCCAGTAGCCAGGGGTCGATAGAGACCCAGTACTTC. The whole variable domain, remainder taken from reference TRBV19 and TRBJ2-5, is DGGITQSPKYLFRKEGQNVTLSCEQNLNHDAMYWYRQDPGQGLRLIYYSQIVNDFQKGDIAEGYSVSREKKESFPLTVTSAQKNPTAFYLCASSQGSIETQYFGPGTRLLVL.

This clone appeared once. V gene TRBV6-1 combines with J gene TRBJ2-7, with D possibly being TRBD1 (6 bases). This CDR3 has 10 amino acids. The germline CDR1 and CDR2 sequences are MNHNS and SASEGT. Trimming shortened V by 7 bases and J by 7 bases, and 8 bases separated the two germline ends. CDR3 loop: CASNQGEQYF. CDR3 in DNA: TGTGCCAGCAACCAGGGGGAGCAGTACTTC.